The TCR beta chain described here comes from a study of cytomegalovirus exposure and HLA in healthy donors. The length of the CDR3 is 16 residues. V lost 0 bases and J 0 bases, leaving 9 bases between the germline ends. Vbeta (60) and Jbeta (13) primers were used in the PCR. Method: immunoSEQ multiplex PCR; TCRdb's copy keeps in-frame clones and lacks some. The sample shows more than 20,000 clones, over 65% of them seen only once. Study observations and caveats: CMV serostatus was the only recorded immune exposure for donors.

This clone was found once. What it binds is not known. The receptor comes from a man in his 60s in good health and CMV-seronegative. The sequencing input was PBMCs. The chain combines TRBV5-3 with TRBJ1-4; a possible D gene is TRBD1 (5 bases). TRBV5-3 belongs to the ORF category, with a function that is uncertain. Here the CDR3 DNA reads TGTGCCAGAAGCTTGGGGACAACGGCAACTAATGAAAAACTGTTTTTT. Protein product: CARSLGTTATNEKLFF.